This TCR beta chain was observed in a study of blood T cell repertoires in COVID-19. Turning to the study itself: There were acute and convalescent COVID-19 samples, and they came from the United States, Italy and Spain.

The assay was immunoSEQ multiplex PCR, and TCRdb's table has in-frame clones only and misses some. This table has about 670,000 clones, just under 90% appearing once. The trim removed 2 bases at V and 6 bases at J, leaving 5 bases unmatched. Germline CDR1 reads MNHEY; CDR2 reads SMNVEV (reference sequence). This CDR3 has 14 residues. The specimen sequenced was peripheral blood. This chain joins TRBV27 and TRBJ2-7, with 9 bases lining up with TRBD1. The receptor comes from a woman under 30 with acute or convalescent COVID-19. For the CDR3, the DNA is TGTGCCAGCAGTTTAGGGGACAGGGCGCCCGAGCAGTACTTC. Translated: CASSLGDRAPEQYF.